Below are 27 T cell receptor beta chains sequenced from a single sample in a study of CD8 T cells in Susac syndrome. An input of roughly 0.5 to 1 ug of RNA was subjected to reverse transcription using random hexamers. MiXCR was run by TCRdb on the immunoSEQ multiplex PCR reads, yielding one entry per CDR3 protein. The sample has about 47,000 distinct CDR3 sequences, 80% to 95% seen once. Sequencing was done on a sample of CD8+ T cells from PBMCs. These receptors came from a human donor in good health.

The gene calls are TRBV7-6 and TRBJ2-7; 10 bases agree with TRBD2. The CDR3 covers 17 residues. Germline lookup yields CDR1 SGHVS and CDR2 FNYEAQ. Trimming removed 6 bases from V and 7 bases from J; junction bases left unmatched: 18. CDR3: CASRPGLARGGSWEQYF. The CDR3 nucleotides read TGTGCCAGCAGGCCGGGACTAGCGAGAGGGGGGAGTTGGGAGCAGTACTTC.

The V and J genes are TRBV20-1 and TRBJ2-7, with D unresolved. CDR1 is DFQATT and CDR2 is SNEGSKA in the germline V gene (reference sequence). With 0 bases removed from V and 0 bases from J, the gap between germline ends came to 15 bases. The CDR3 totals 16 residues. The CDR3 region has the DNA TGCAGTGCTAGAGATCCGTTGAAGGGTGACTCCTACGAGCAGTACTTC. Its protein is CSARDPLKGDSYEQYF.

The rearrangement joins TRBV12-3 or TRBV12-4 to TRBJ2-1, with 13 bases aligning to TRBD2. The ends lost 6 bases at V and 0 bases at J; junction bases unmatched: 20. The CDR3 contains 22 residues. The CDR3 is CASRGLAGVLPGGGFSYNEQFF. The CDR3 DNA sequence: TGTGCCAGCAGAGGACTAGCGGGAGTTCTTCCCGGGGGGGGTTTCTCCTACAATGAGCAGTTCTTC.

On this clonotype: Relative to the germline gene, one junction end is altered; a read error may explain this. The J gene is TRBJ2-5, the V gene TRBV18, with 8 bases aligning to TRBD2. The CDR3 has 15 amino acids. From germline, CDR1 is KGHSH and CDR2 LQKENI. For the CDR3, the DNA is TGTGCCAGCTCCCCACGGGGACTAGGAGCAGAGACCCAGTACTTC. This encodes CASSPRGLGAETQYF.

This sequence joins TRBV19 and TRBJ2-7, with D perhaps matching TRBD1 (6 bases). Trimming left V 2 bases short and J 2 bases short, with 13 bases between. Germline V gene lookup returns CDR1 LNHDA and CDR2 SQIVND (reference sequence). The CDR3 loop spans 15 amino acids. The CDR3 spells CASSISTGLAYEQYF. The CDR3 nucleotides are TGTGCCAGTAGTATATCAACAGGGCTTGCCTACGAGCAGTACTTC.

The V call is TRBV25-1, the J call TRBJ2-7; TRBD1 or TRBD2 may be the D gene (5 bases each). Between the trimmed V and J ends, which lost 1 base and 4 bases, there was a span of 14 bases. The CDR3 loop spans 15 amino acids. Germline V gene data show CDR1 as MGHDK and CDR2 as SYGVNS. The CDR3 region is CASSELGDPGYEQYF. CDR3 bases: TGTGCCAGCAGTGAATTAGGGGACCCCGGGTACGAGCAGTACTTC.

The chain recombines TRBV27 with TRBJ2-7; 9 bases are a match to TRBD1. CDR1 is MNHEY and CDR2 is SMNVEV in the germline V gene (reference sequence). The CDR3 has 13 residues. The ends lost 6 bases at V and 7 bases at J; junction bases unmatched: 7. CDR3 sequence (DNA): TGTGCCAGCAGCCCGGGACAGGGCATAGAGCAGTACTTC. This gives the protein CASSPGQGIEQYF.

This clonotype was detected only a few times. CDR3 nucleotides: TGTGCCAGCAGTCTGAGGGCTTGGACTGAAGCTTTCTTT. Protein product: CASSLRAWTEAFF. The rearrangement joins TRBV6-1 to TRBJ1-1; D ambiguous. Trimming stripped 5 bases from V and 5 bases from J, with 12 bases between. The CDR3 has 13 amino acids. Germline V lookup: CDR1 MNHNS, CDR2 SASEGT.

The chain recombines TRBV20-1 with TRBJ2-7, with D perhaps matching TRBD2 (7 bases). This CDR3 contains 15 residues. Trimming cost V 5 bases and J 2 bases, with 19 bases left between them. The germline V gene has CDR1 DFQATT and CDR2 SNEGSKA (reference sequence). CDR3 bases: TGCAGTGCTGCAAGGGGGGGGACCTATGCCTACGAGCAGTACTTC. Translation: CSAARGGTYAYEQYF.

This chain joins TRBV20-1 and TRBJ2-7, with TRBD2 matching over 7 bases. This CDR3 has 13 residues. Germline CDR1 DFQATT, CDR2 SNEGSKA (reference sequence). Trimming cost V 0 bases and J 5 bases; bases outside gene matches: 4. CDR3 region: CSARDHSGDEQYF. CDR3 bases: TGCAGTGCTAGAGATCACAGCGGGGACGAGCAGTACTTC.

This rearrangement joins TRBV19 to TRBJ2-1; unclear D gene. Germline lookup yields CDR1 LNHDA and CDR2 SQIVND (reference sequence). V gave up 3 bases and J gave up 0 bases, with 9 bases separating them. This CDR3 has 15 amino acids. CDR3 loop: CASSMFAHSYNEQFF. In DNA form, the CDR3 reads TGTGCCAGTAGTATGTTCGCCCACTCCTACAATGAGCAGTTCTTC.

The chain employs TRBV5-5 and TRBJ1-3, with no clear D. The CDR3 runs to 15 residues. CDR1 SGHKS and CDR2 YYEKEE come from the germline V gene (reference sequence). V lost 1 base, J lost 2 bases, and 10 bases lay in between. The CDR3 region has the DNA TGTGCCAGCAGCTTGTCGGGGAATGCTGGAAACACCATATATTTT. Amino acid sequence: CASSLSGNAGNTIYF.

V gene TRBV12-3 or TRBV12-4 combines with J gene TRBJ2-1; 7 bases map to TRBD2. V was pared by 2 bases and J by 3 bases, with 4 bases of the junction left unmatched. The CDR3 loop spans 15 amino acids. The CDR3 here is CASSLFGEGYNEQFF. CDR3 bases: TGTGCCAGCAGTTTATTCGGGGAGGGCTACAATGAGCAGTTCTTC.

The chain has TRBV12-5 and TRBJ2-7; no reliable D call. Germline CDR1 reads LGHNT; CDR2 reads FRNRAP. This CDR3 spans 13 amino acids. V was pared by 1 base and J by 2 bases, with 6 bases between. The CDR3 loop reads CASGLDSPYEQYF. Here the CDR3 DNA reads TGTGCTAGTGGTTTGGACAGCCCCTACGAGCAGTACTTC.

This chain joins TRBV14 and TRBJ1-1; D is unclear. Germline CDR1 is SGHDN and CDR2 is FVKESK. The CDR3 sequence is 13 residues long. Trimming took 1 base from V and 8 from J, leaving 11 bases between them. CDR3 DNA sequence: TGTGCCAGCAGCCAAGTCGAGGGTTTGGAAGCTTTCTTT. Amino acid sequence: CASSQVEGLEAFF.

V and J are TRBV6-5 and TRBJ2-3; D call uncertain. CDR3 length equals 13 residues. The V and J ends lost 0 bases and 4 bases respectively, with 5 bases between them. Per the germline V gene, CDR1 is MNHEY and CDR2 is SVGAGI. The CDR3 coding sequence is TGTGCCAGCAGTTACTCTGAGCCAGATACGCAGTATTTT. Translated, it gives CASSYSEPDTQYF.

In its sample, this clonotype was seen once. This chain connects TRBV3-1 to TRBJ2-1; D is undetermined. V was cut by 0 bases and J by 6 bases, with 6 bases left in between. This CDR3 region has 13 residues. CDR1 is LGHDT, CDR2 YNNKEL, per germline (reference sequence). CDR3 region: CASSQDPLNEQFF. CDR3 bases: TGTGCCAGCAGCCAAGACCCCCTCAATGAGCAGTTCTTC.

This chain connects TRBV27 to TRBJ2-7; 11 positions match TRBD2. J lost 7 bases, V lost 0 bases, and 5 bases had no gene match. The germline V gene encodes CDR1 MNHEY and CDR2 SMNVEV (reference sequence). CDR3 length: 15 residues. As DNA, the CDR3 is TGTGCCAGCAGTTTATCACTAGCGGGAGTGAAGGAGCAGTACTTC. Translated, it gives CASSLSLAGVKEQYF.

The rearrangement joins TRBV15 to TRBJ2-5; 9 bases map to TRBD2. J was trimmed by 5 bases and V by 1 base; bases with no gene match: 11. The CDR3 has 17 amino acids. Germline CDR1 reads LNHNV; CDR2 reads YYDKDF (reference sequence). CDR3 bases: TGTGCCACCAGCAGAGTCCCTAGCGGGGTCCCCGGGGAGACCCAGTACTTC. As protein: CATSRVPSGVPGETQYF.

This chain connects TRBV7-8 to TRBJ2-7, with TRBD1 as a possible D gene (6 bases). The germline V gene encodes CDR1 SGHVS and CDR2 FQNEAQ. V was trimmed by 5 bases and J by 3 bases, leaving 11 bases between them. CDR3 size: 13 residues. The CDR3 DNA reads TGTGCCAGCAGCCTCACAGGGATCTACGAGCAGTACTTC. It is translated as CASSLTGIYEQYF.

The rearrangement joins TRBV12-5 to TRBJ1-3; 10 bases agree with TRBD1. The CDR3 is 18 residues long. Germline V gives CDR1 LGHNT, CDR2 FRNRAP. Unmatched junction bases numbered 11, after V lost 6 bases and J lost 0 bases. The CDR3 is CASGYPGTGVSSGNTIYF. The CDR3 DNA sequence: TGTGCTAGTGGCTACCCTGGGACAGGGGTGAGCTCTGGAAACACCATATATTTT. The full variable domain, completed using reference TRBV12-5 and TRBJ1-3, is DARVTQTPRHKVTEMGQEVTMRCQPILGHNTVFWYRQTMMQGLELLAYFRNRAPLDDSGMPKDRFSAEMPDATLATLKIQPSEPRDSAVYFCASGYPGTGVSSGNTIYFGEGSWLTVV.

This rearrangement joins TRBV29-1 to TRBJ2-7; D is perhaps TRBD1 or TRBD2 (7 bases each). Germline assignment: CDR1 SQVTM and CDR2 ANQGSEA. V lost 4 bases and J lost 1, with 23 bases in between. The length of the CDR3 is 17 residues. The CDR3 protein is CSVVDRDEAGASYEQYF. For the CDR3, the DNA is TGCAGCGTTGTAGACAGGGATGAGGCGGGAGCTTCCTACGAGCAGTACTTC.

This clonotype was seen only a few times. The chain has TRBV19 and TRBJ2-1, with TRBD2 identical over 8 bases. The V gene end was trimmed by 6 bases and the J gene end by 0 bases; junction bases not matched to a gene: 4. The germline V gene encodes CDR1 LNHDA and CDR2 SQIVND (reference sequence). The CDR3 covers 15 residues. As DNA, the CDR3 is TGTGCCAGTAGCCTGAGCGGGAGCTCCTACAATGAGCAGTTCTTC. It codes for CASSLSGSSYNEQFF.

The chain recombines TRBV18 with TRBJ2-4; TRBD2 matches 12 bases. This CDR3 contains 17 residues. Germline values: CDR1 KGHSH, CDR2 LQKENI. V lost 2 bases to trimming and J lost 3 bases; unmatched junction nucleotides: 5. CDR3 protein: CASSPRTSGTDKNIQYF. CDR3 nucleotide sequence: TGTGCCAGCTCACCAAGGACTAGCGGGACCGACAAAAACATTCAGTACTTC. The whole variable domain, remainder taken from reference TRBV18 and TRBJ2-4, is NAGVMQNPRHLVRRRGQEARLRCSPMKGHSHVYWYRQLPEEGLKFMVYLQKENIIDESGMPKERFSAEFPKEGPSILRIQQVVRGDSAAYFCASSPRTSGTDKNIQYFGAGTRLSVL.

The J gene is TRBJ2-7, the V gene TRBV7-2; 7 bases align to TRBD2. This CDR3 has 17 residues. CDR1 and CDR2 from the germline V gene are SGHTA and FQGNSA. Trimming removed 6 bases from V and 7 bases from J; junction bases left unmatched: 21. The CDR3 is CASSLGLWREIGTEQYF. In nucleotides, the CDR3 is TGTGCCAGCAGTTTGGGGCTCTGGCGGGAGATAGGTACGGAGCAGTACTTC.

The chain links TRBV30 to TRBJ1-2; D not resolved. Germline values: CDR1 GTSNPN, CDR2 SVGIG (reference sequence). This CDR3 contains 11 residues. Trimming cost V 5 bases and J 4 bases, with 8 bases left between them. CDR3 in DNA: TGTGCCTGGTTCCAAATCTATGGCTACACCTTC. Residues: CAWFQIYGYTF.

The gene calls are TRBV20-1 and TRBJ2-1, with 8 nucleotides matching TRBD2. This CDR3 region has 16 residues. The germline V gene encodes CDR1 DFQATT and CDR2 SNEGSKA (reference sequence). V lost 0 bases to trimming and J lost 4 bases; unmatched junction nucleotides: 8. The CDR3 protein is CSARDMRTSSYNEQFF. The CDR3 DNA follows: TGCAGTGCTAGAGATATGAGGACTAGCAGTTACAATGAGCAGTTCTTC.